These 26 T cell receptor beta chains were all obtained from the same sample, sequenced in a study of blood T cell repertoires in COVID-19. Clones were sequenced by immunoSEQ multiplex PCR, and TCRdb holds only the in-frame ones, with some missing. The sample comprises about 210,000 clones, 75% to 85% of which are singletons, and 4.5% to 5.5% rests with the top ten. The specimen sequenced was peripheral blood. The receptors originated from a man aged 50 or older with COVID-19, enrolled during active disease.

This clone occurred once. The V and J genes are TRBV24-1 and TRBJ1-2; no firm D call. Trimming took off 4 bases at V and 4 bases at J, with 15 bases between the two ends. This CDR3 has 15 amino acids. Germline-derived CDR1 and CDR2 are KGHDR and SFDVKD. Here the CDR3 reads CATSDPGALGYGYTF. Here the CDR3 DNA reads TGTGCCACCAGTGACCCGGGAGCCTTGGGCTATGGCTACACCTTC.

The chain combines TRBV9 with TRBJ2-3; 8 bases agree with TRBD2. Trimming at V came to 6 bases and at J to 2 bases, leaving 8 bases not matched to a gene. Germline assignment: CDR1 SGDLS and CDR2 YYNGEE. CDR3 size: 15 residues. CDR3 in amino acids: CASTPSGGYTDTQYF. The CDR3 nucleotides are TGTGCCAGCACCCCGAGCGGGGGTTACACAGATACGCAGTATTTT.

The genes are TRBV29-1 and TRBJ2-1, with 9 bases aligning to TRBD1. V lost 6 bases, J lost 7 bases, and 13 bases stayed unmatched. The CDR3 totals 15 residues. Germline V lookup: CDR1 SQVTM, CDR2 ANQGSEA. The DNA for the CDR3 is TGCAGCGTGATAGGGGACAGGGCTTTGTTGAATGAGCAGTTCTTC. Amino acids: CSVIGDRALLNEQFF.

This clone was seen a single time. This rearrangement joins TRBV5-1 to TRBJ2-1; TRBD1 agrees at 8 bases. J lost 5 bases, V lost 4 bases, and 5 bases had no gene match. The CDR3 covers 14 residues. The germline V gene has CDR1 SGHRS and CDR2 YFSETQ. CDR3 sequence (DNA): TGCGCCAGCAGCAGGGACAGGTCGAACAATGAGCAGTTCTTC. This sequence encodes CASSRDRSNNEQFF.

V is TRBV19 and J is TRBJ2-3, with 8 nucleotides matching TRBD1. Germline V lookup: CDR1 LNHDA, CDR2 SQIVND (reference sequence). This CDR3 is 16 amino acids long. The V segment lost 3 bases and the J segment 1 base; nucleotides outside the gene matches: 6. CDR3 region: CASSIGQGKGTDTQYF. The CDR3 DNA follows: TGTGCCAGTAGTATCGGACAGGGCAAGGGCACAGATACGCAGTATTTT.

This clone was counted once. This chain connects TRBV3-1 (or the pseudogene TRBV3-2) to TRBJ2-2, with TRBD2 identical over 13 bases. The length of the CDR3 is 17 residues. Germline CDR1 reads LGHDT; CDR2 reads YNNKEL (reference sequence). V was pared by 0 bases and J by 9 bases, with 7 bases of the junction left unmatched. CDR3 DNA: TGTGCCAGCAGCCAAGAATTTCGGACTAGCGGGGGCTGGGAGCTGTTTTTT. This gives the protein CASSQEFRTSGGWELFF.

The CDR3 protein is CASSQQGNYGYTF. CDR3 DNA: TGTGCCAGCAGCCAACAGGGTAACTATGGCTACACCTTC. The V gene is TRBV5-4, the J gene TRBJ1-2; D is possibly TRBD1 (6 bases). The CDR3 runs to 13 residues. V lost 4 bases, J lost 1 base, and 8 bases lay in between. Germline V CDR1 and CDR2: SGHNT, YYREEE (reference sequence).

The chain carries TRBV19 and TRBJ2-1; D not resolved. This CDR3 spans 14 amino acids. Germline V gives CDR1 LNHDA, CDR2 SQIVND (reference sequence). Trimming removed 5 bases from V and 8 bases from J, with 16 bases in between. The chain's CDR3 is CASSVQSLSDEQFF. The CDR3 nucleotides are TGTGCCAGTAGTGTCCAGTCTCTTTCAGATGAGCAGTTCTTC.

This clone was observed a single time. This rearrangement joins TRBV12-3 or TRBV12-4 to TRBJ2-7; D uncertain. The CDR3 has 13 residues. V dropped 3 bases and J dropped 3 bases, with 9 bases sitting between them. CDR3 DNA sequence: TGTGCCAGCAGTTTTGCTAGAAACTACGAGCAGTACTTC. Translating gives CASSFARNYEQYF.

The genes are TRBV29-1 and TRBJ1-2; 10 nucleotides match TRBD1. The CDR3 is 15 amino acids. J gave up 4 bases and V 6 bases, and 11 bases lay outside the gene matches. Looked up from germline, CDR1 is SQVTM and CDR2 is ANQGSEA. CDR3 sequence reads: CSVGTGTGASYGYTF. In DNA, the CDR3 is TGCAGCGTCGGAACCGGGACAGGGGCCAGCTATGGCTACACCTTC. The full variable domain, rest sourced from reference TRBV29-1 and TRBJ1-2, is SAVISQKPSRDICQRGTSLTIQCQVDSQVTMMFWYRQQPGQSLTLIATANQGSEATYESGFVIDKFPISRPNLTFSTLTVSNMSPEDSSIYLCSVGTGTGASYGYTFGSGTRLTVV.

This clone was seen a handful of times. J is TRBJ2-7 and V is TRBV7-2; 8 bases are a match to TRBD2. V shed 5 bases and J 6 bases; nucleotides not matched to a gene: 9. The germline V gene encodes CDR1 SGHTA and CDR2 FQGNSA. The CDR3 is 14 residues long. CDR3 protein: CASSQAGGRFEQYF. The CDR3 DNA reads TGTGCCAGCAGCCAGGCGGGGGGCAGGTTCGAGCAGTACTTC.

V is TRBV6-5 and J is TRBJ1-6, with D unclear. The CDR3 is 15 amino acids. V was shortened by 11 bases and J by 5 bases, with 19 bases between the two germline ends. CDR1 is MNHEY and CDR2 is SVGAGI in the germline V gene. The CDR3 protein is CAGKGAEGNNSPLHF. Written as DNA, the CDR3 is TGTGCCGGGAAGGGAGCCGAGGGAAATAATTCACCCCTCCACTTT.

The V call is TRBV15, the J call TRBJ1-4, with 10 bases that match TRBD1. CDR3 length: 16 residues. Germline trimming cut 3 bases from V and 8 bases from J; bases unmatched to any gene: 9. CDR1 and CDR2 (germline): LNHNV, YYDKDF (reference sequence). CDR3 coding DNA: TGTGCCACCAGCAGCTTCGGGACAGGGGAAGACGAAAAACTGTTTTTT. Amino acids: CATSSFGTGEDEKLFF.

For this clone: Other DNA sequences from this sample encode an identical CDR3 as well. The chain joins TRBV5-1 to TRBJ1-5, with no clear D. Germline V gene sequence: CDR1 SGHRS, CDR2 YFSETQ. V lost 0 bases and J 2 bases, leaving 6 bases between the germline ends. The CDR3 sequence is 14 residues long. In nucleotides, the CDR3 is TGCGCCAGCAGCTTGGTGGGAGGCAATCAGCCCCAGCATTTT. It yields the protein CASSLVGGNQPQHF.

The chain employs TRBV2 and TRBJ2-2, with a possible D match to TRBD1 (6 bases). Trimming removed 4 bases from V and 5 bases from J, with 14 bases in between. Per the germline V gene, CDR1 is SNHLY and CDR2 is FYNNEI. The CDR3 has 15 amino acids. The DNA for the CDR3 is TGTGCCAGCAGTGTCGGCAGGGGAAGTACCGGGGAGCTGTTTTTT. Its protein is CASSVGRGSTGELFF. The complete variable domain, with remaining parts taken from reference TRBV2 and TRBJ2-2, reads EPEVTQTPSHQVTQMGQEVILRCVPISNHLYFYWYRQILGQKVEFLVSFYNNEISEKSEIFDDQFSVERPDGSNFTLKIRSTKLEDSAMYFCASSVGRGSTGELFFGEGSRLTVL.

The chain couples TRBV24-1 to TRBJ1-5; D not resolved. Trimming shortened V by 4 bases and J by 9 bases, and 15 bases separated the two germline ends. Germline values: CDR1 KGHDR, CDR2 SFDVKD. The CDR3 has 14 residues. The CDR3 nucleotides are TGTGCCACCAGTGACGAGCGCCCCGGAGGGCCCCAGCATTTT. As protein: CATSDERPGGPQHF.

V usage is TRBV5-5 and J usage is TRBJ1-1; possibly TRBD1 for D (5 bases). V lost 4 bases, J lost 3 bases, and 16 bases lay in between. Germline CDR1 SGHKS, CDR2 YYEKEE (reference sequence). The length of the CDR3 is 15 residues. CDR3 sequence reads: CASSTWGIGDTEAFF. The CDR3 nucleotides read TGTGCCAGCAGCACCTGGGGTATAGGGGACACTGAAGCTTTCTTT.

This clone has just a few counts. The rearrangement joins TRBV5-4 to TRBJ1-2, with 11 bases fitting TRBD1. Germline-derived CDR1 and CDR2 are SGHNT and YYREEE (reference sequence). Trimming took 4 bases from V and 4 from J; bases not matched to a gene: 6. This CDR3 has 15 residues. In DNA, the CDR3 is TGTGCCAGCAGCCCGCCGGGACAGGGGGGCTATGGCTACACCTTC. Translating it yields CASSPPGQGGYGYTF.

This rearrangement joins TRBV4-1 to TRBJ2-5, with TRBD2 matching 15 bases. V trimming: 1 base; J trimming: 5 bases; junction bases outside the gene matches: 5. Germline V lookup: CDR1 MGHRA, CDR2 YSYEKL. This CDR3 spans 17 amino acids. CDR3 sequence (DNA): TGCGCCAGCAGCCAAGGGACTAGCGGGGGGGCCGCGGAGACCCAGTACTTC. Its protein product is CASSQGTSGGAAETQYF.

This sequence joins TRBV5-6 and TRBJ2-3, with 7 bases aligning to TRBD1. Trimming took 0 bases from V and 1 from J; bases not matched to a gene: 2. The CDR3 length is 15 residues. Germline V gene data show CDR1 as SGHDT and CDR2 as YYEEEE. The CDR3 DNA reads TGTGCCAGCAGCTTGGCAGGGGGAGGCACAGATACGCAGTATTTT. Translating it yields CASSLAGGGTDTQYF.

This rearrangement joins TRBV28 to TRBJ2-7, with TRBD2 identical over 8 bases. Germline CDR1 reads MDHEN; CDR2 reads SYDVKM. The CDR3 contains 14 residues. J lost 1 base, V lost 6 bases, and 5 bases had no gene match. CDR3 in amino acids: CASRSGGPSYEQYF. Written as DNA, the CDR3 is TGTGCCAGCAGGTCGGGAGGGCCTTCCTACGAGCAGTACTTC.

The chain recombines TRBV5-1 with TRBJ2-2; TRBD1 matches 10 bases. Trimming removed 2 bases from V and 6 bases from J; junction bases left unmatched: 10. CDR3 length equals 17 residues. The V gene's germline CDR1 is SGHRS and CDR2 YFSETQ. In DNA form, the CDR3 reads TGCGCCAGCAGCTTCTCCGGGACAGGGGAACGGCCCGGGGAGCTGTTTTTT. It specifies CASSFSGTGERPGELFF. The complete variable domain, with remaining parts taken from reference TRBV5-1 and TRBJ2-2, reads KAGVTQTPRYLIKTRGQQVTLSCSPISGHRSVSWYQQTPGQGLQFLFEYFSETQRNKGNFPGRFSGRQFSNSRSEMNVSTLELGDSALYLCASSFSGTGERPGELFFGEGSRLTVL.

Of note for this clone: The sample has other DNA sequences that encode this CDR3 too. This chain joins TRBV3-1 (or the pseudogene TRBV3-2) and TRBJ2-5, with D perhaps matching TRBD1 (5 bases). The CDR3 sequence is 13 residues long. The germline V gene encodes CDR1 LGHDT and CDR2 YNNKEL (reference sequence). The V end lost 0 bases, the J end lost 7 bases, and 9 bases lay between the germline ends. The CDR3 DNA follows: TGTGCCAGCAGCCAAGATAGGGGCGGGACCCAGTACTTC. Residues: CASSQDRGGTQYF.

The chain links TRBV29-1 to TRBJ2-1; the D gene is possibly TRBD1 (5 bases). From germline, CDR1 is SQVTM and CDR2 ANQGSEA. V was trimmed by 4 bases and J by 9 bases, leaving 16 bases between them. The CDR3 is 13 residues long. The CDR3 spells CSVVWGRAAEQFF. In nucleotides, the CDR3 is TGCAGCGTTGTATGGGGCAGGGCTGCTGAGCAGTTCTTC.

The rearrangement links TRBV7-8 to TRBJ1-2, with 12 bases identical to TRBD1. J lost 7 bases, V lost 1 base, and 4 bases had no gene match. Germline values: CDR1 SGHVS, CDR2 FQNEAQ. CDR3 length: 15 amino acids. DNA of the CDR3: TGTGCCAGCAGCTTAGAGTGGGACAGGGGGCCTGGCTACACCTTC. Translated, it gives CASSLEWDRGPGYTF.

This clone was detected only a few times. The chain uses TRBV5-4 and TRBJ2-7; D is unresolved. CDR1 SGHNT and CDR2 YYREEE come from the germline V gene (reference sequence). Trimming shortened V by 4 bases and J by 5 bases, and 13 bases separated the two germline ends. This CDR3 is built from 13 residues. The CDR3 nucleotides are TGTGCCAGCAGCCTCACAGCCCCTAACGAGCAGTACTTC. This translates into CASSLTAPNEQYF.